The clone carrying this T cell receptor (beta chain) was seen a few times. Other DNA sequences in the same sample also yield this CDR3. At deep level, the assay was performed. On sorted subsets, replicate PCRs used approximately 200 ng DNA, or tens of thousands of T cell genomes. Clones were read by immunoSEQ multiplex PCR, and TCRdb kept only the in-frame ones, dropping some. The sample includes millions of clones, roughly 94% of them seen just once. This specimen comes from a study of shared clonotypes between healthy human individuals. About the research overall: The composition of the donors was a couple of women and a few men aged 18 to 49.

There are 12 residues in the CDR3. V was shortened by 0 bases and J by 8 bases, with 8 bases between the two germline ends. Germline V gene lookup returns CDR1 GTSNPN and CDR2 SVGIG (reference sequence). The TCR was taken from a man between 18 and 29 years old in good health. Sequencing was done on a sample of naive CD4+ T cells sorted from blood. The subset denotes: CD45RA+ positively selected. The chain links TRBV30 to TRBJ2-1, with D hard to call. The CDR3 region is CAWSVRGDEQFF. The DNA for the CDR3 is TGTGCCTGGAGTGTACGTGGGGATGAGCAGTTCTTC.